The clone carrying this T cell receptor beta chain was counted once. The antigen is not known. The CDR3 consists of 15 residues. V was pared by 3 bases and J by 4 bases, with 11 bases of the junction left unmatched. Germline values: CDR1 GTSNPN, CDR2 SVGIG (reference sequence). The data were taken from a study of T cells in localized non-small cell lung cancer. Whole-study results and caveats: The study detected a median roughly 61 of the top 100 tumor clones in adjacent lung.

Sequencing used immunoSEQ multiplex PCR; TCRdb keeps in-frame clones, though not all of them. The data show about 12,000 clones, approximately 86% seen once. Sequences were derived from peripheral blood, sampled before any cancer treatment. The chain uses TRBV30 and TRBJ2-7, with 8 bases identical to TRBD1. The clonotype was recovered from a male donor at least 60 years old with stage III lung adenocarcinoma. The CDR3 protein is CAWRMVDRASYEQYF. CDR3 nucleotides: TGTGCCTGGAGGATGGTGGACAGGGCTTCTTACGAGCAGTACTTC.